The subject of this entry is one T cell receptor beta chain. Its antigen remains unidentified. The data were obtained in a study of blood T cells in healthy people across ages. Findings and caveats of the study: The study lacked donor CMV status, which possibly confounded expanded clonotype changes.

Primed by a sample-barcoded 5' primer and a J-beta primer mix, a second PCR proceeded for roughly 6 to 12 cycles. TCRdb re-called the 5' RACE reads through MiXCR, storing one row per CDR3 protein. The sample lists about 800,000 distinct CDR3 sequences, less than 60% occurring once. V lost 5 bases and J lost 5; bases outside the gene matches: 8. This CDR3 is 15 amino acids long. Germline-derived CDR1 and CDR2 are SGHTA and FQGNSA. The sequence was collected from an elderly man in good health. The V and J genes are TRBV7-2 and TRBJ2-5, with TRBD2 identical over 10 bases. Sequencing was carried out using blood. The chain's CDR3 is CASSGLAGGGETQYF. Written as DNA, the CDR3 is TGTGCCAGCAGCGGATTAGCGGGAGGCGGGGAGACCCAGTACTTC.